Listed here is a single TCR beta chain. The data were taken from a study of blood T cell repertoires in COVID-19. Study at large: Acute and convalescent COVID-19 specimens originated in the United States, Italy and Spain.

As handled by the study authors: Nucleated cell counts were estimated from reference gene primer amplification. Clones were sequenced by immunoSEQ multiplex PCR, and TCRdb holds only the in-frame ones, with some missing. V and J calls and clone size are those listed in that table; D and trimming were worked out from the DNA. Seen here are some 200,000 clones, roughly four fifths observed once, and the top ten hold around 12%. The clonotype was recovered from a middle-aged woman with acute or convalescent COVID-19. The sequencing input was peripheral blood.

CDR3 amino acids: CATSDLWASGSDEQFF. In DNA form, the CDR3 reads TGTGCCACCAGTGATTTATGGGCTAGCGGGAGTGATGAGCAGTTCTTC. The J gene is TRBJ2-1, the V gene TRBV24-1, with 10 nucleotides matching TRBD2. V lost 1 base to trimming and J lost 8 bases; unmatched junction nucleotides: 7. This CDR3 spans 16 amino acids. In germline, CDR1 is KGHDR, CDR2 SFDVKD.